This entry concerns a single T cell receptor (beta chain). The data were obtained in a study of T cell responses to AZD1222 COVID-19 vaccine. CDR3 length: 13 amino acids. V was pared by 6 bases and J by 3 bases, with 11 bases between. Assay: immunoSEQ multiplex PCR; the TCRdb copy retains only in-frame clones and omits some. The sample lists some 130,000 clones, 70% to 90% occurring once. This sequence originates from an adult who received the MenACWY meningococcal vaccine as a control. Here the sequenced sample was peripheral blood, taken 28 days after the second dose of the MenACWY control vaccine. V usage is TRBV12-3 or TRBV12-4 and J usage is TRBJ1-1; tentatively, D is TRBD1 (5 bases). The chain's CDR3 is CASRPGYDTEAFF. DNA of the CDR3: TGTGCCAGCAGACCAGGGTACGACACTGAAGCTTTCTTT.